This entry lists 17 T cell receptor beta chains sequenced from one sample in a study of neoadjuvant anti-PD-1 for oral cavity cancer. Data came from immunoSEQ multiplex PCR; TCRdb stores just in-frame clones and leaves some out. The sample lists 40,000 to 50,000 clones; around 79% were seen once. Described time point: after neoadjuvant nivolumab, at surgical resection. Sequencing used PBMCs, obtained after nivolumab (anti-PD-1) treatment. These receptors all stem from a person between 35 and 79 years old with oral cavity squamous cell carcinoma.

The chain carries TRBV11-2 and TRBJ2-3, with D unresolved. The CDR3 runs to 14 residues. The V end was cut by 5 bases, the J end by 6 bases, with 15 bases between. The germline V gene encodes CDR1 SGHAT and CDR2 FQNNGV. Written as DNA, the CDR3 is TGTGCCAGCAGCGCCGGGCCCTATTCCGATACGCAGTATTTT. It is translated as CASSAGPYSDTQYF.

The chain joins TRBV7-9 to TRBJ2-7; D gene uncertain. Deletions cut 0 bases from V and 4 bases from J, with 4 bases between. CDR3 length: 12 amino acids. The germline V gene has CDR1 SEHNR and CDR2 FQNEAQ (reference sequence). DNA for the CDR3: TGTGCCAGCAGCTTAGCCGTTTACGAGCAGTACTTC. The encoded protein is CASSLAVYEQYF. Together with reference TRBV7-9 and TRBJ2-7, the CDR3 gives the full variable domain: DTGVSQNPRHKITKRGQNVTFRCDPISEHNRLYWYRQTLGQGPEFLTYFQNEAQLEKSRLLSDRFSAERPKGSFSTLEIQRTEQGDSAMYLCASSLAVYEQYFGPGTRLTVT.

The chain is built from TRBV5-1 and TRBJ2-7, with unresolved D. V lost 0 bases and J lost 3, with 7 bases in between. Germline lookup yields CDR1 SGHRS and CDR2 YFSETQ. CDR3 length equals 13 residues. The DNA for the CDR3 is TGCGCCAGCAGCTTGGACCGTGGCTACGAGCAGTACTTC. Amino acids: CASSLDRGYEQYF.

Comment on this clone: In the same sample, other DNA sequences code for this CDR3. The chain recombines TRBV7-2 with TRBJ2-7; D not certain. V lost 5 bases and J lost 4, with 6 bases in between. Germline V lookup: CDR1 SGHTA, CDR2 FQGNSA. The CDR3 spans 11 residues. This CDR3 is CASSLHYEQYF. The CDR3 nucleotides read TGTGCCAGCAGCCTCCATTACGAGCAGTACTTC.

J is TRBJ2-7 and V is TRBV5-1; D perhaps matches TRBD1 (5 bases). Germline assignment: CDR1 SGHRS and CDR2 YFSETQ. The V gene lost 3 bases and the J gene lost 3 bases, with 13 bases spanning the gap. The CDR3 runs 14 residues. In DNA, the CDR3 is TGCGCCAGCAGCTCAGGACAACTTCTCTACGAGCAGTACTTC. Translated: CASSSGQLLYEQYF.

The chain recombines TRBV27 with TRBJ1-2, with a tentative D call TRBD1 (5 bases). V lost 4 bases and J lost 4, with 19 bases in between. CDR1 is MNHEY, CDR2 SMNVEV, per germline (reference sequence). There are 16 residues in the CDR3. The CDR3 protein is CASSYQAGMGGYGYTF. The CDR3 coding sequence is TGTGCCAGCAGTTACCAAGCAGGGATGGGGGGCTATGGCTACACCTTC.

The table lists this clone with a few counts. The V gene is TRBV4-1, the J gene TRBJ1-1; weak D call: TRBD1 (5 bases). V was clipped by 1 base and J by 4 bases, with 10 bases between them. Looked up from germline, CDR1 is MGHRA and CDR2 is YSYEKL. CDR3 size: 14 residues. CDR3: CASSQVGEGTEAFF. In nucleotides, the CDR3 is TGCGCCAGCAGCCAAGTAGGGGAGGGCACTGAAGCTTTCTTT.

J is TRBJ2-7 and V is TRBV6-4; 11 bases align to TRBD2. This CDR3 is built from 14 residues. V lost 3 bases to trimming and J lost 6 bases; unmatched junction nucleotides: 4. Germline V CDR1 and CDR2: MRHNA, SNTAGT. CDR3 coding DNA: TGTGCCAGCAGTGAAGGGACTAGCGGTTCCGAGCAGTACTTC. Encoded protein: CASSEGTSGSEQYF.

The chain joins TRBV2 to TRBJ2-1, with D unclear. The CDR3 spans 17 residues. Germline-derived CDR1 and CDR2 are SNHLY and FYNNEI. Deletions cut 0 bases from V and 0 bases from J, with 12 bases between. CDR3 sequence: CASSEAGTISSYNEQFF. Written as DNA, the CDR3 is TGTGCCAGCAGTGAAGCCGGAACGATTAGCTCCTACAATGAGCAGTTCTTC.

This rearrangement joins TRBV6-4 to TRBJ1-1; no definite D call. CDR1 is MRHNA, CDR2 SNTAGT, per germline. This CDR3 has 13 amino acids. V lost 4 bases to trimming and J lost 1 base, with 7 bases between them. CDR3 nucleotide sequence: TGTGCCAGCAGTGTGAAAGGGAACACTGAAGCTTTCTTT. Its protein is CASSVKGNTEAFF.

Note on this clone: The germline gene is not matched at one end of the junction; a read error may be the cause. The CDR3 sequence: CASIETANNEQFF. The CDR3 nucleotides read TGTGCCAGCATTGAAACGGCTAACAATGAGCAGTTCTTC. The V call is TRBV6-1, the J call TRBJ2-1; D remains ambiguous. CDR3 length equals 13 residues. Per germline, CDR1 MNHNS and CDR2 SASEGT.

This chain uses TRBV12-5 with TRBJ1-1; possible D gene TRBD1, 6 bases. Between the trimmed V and J ends, which lost 7 bases and 4 bases, there was a span of 13 bases. This CDR3 has 13 amino acids. The V gene's germline CDR1 is LGHNT and CDR2 FRNRAP. CDR3 amino acids: CASVLRGGTEAFF. The CDR3 DNA sequence: TGTGCTAGTGTCCTAAGGGGGGGCACTGAAGCTTTCTTT.

In its sample, this clone ranks as medium-sized. V is TRBV12-5 and J is TRBJ1-5; 9 bases line up with TRBD1. The J segment lost 2 bases and the V segment lost 1 base, leaving 0 bases of the junction unmatched. This CDR3 has 15 residues. Germline V gene sequence: CDR1 LGHNT, CDR2 FRNRAP. As DNA, the CDR3 is TGTGCTAGTGGTTTGGGGACAGGGGGCAATCAGCCCCAGCATTTT. Translated, it gives CASGLGTGGNQPQHF.

This chain connects TRBV5-6 to TRBJ1-6; TRBD1 matches 10 bases. Trimming cost V 2 bases and J 6 bases; bases outside gene matches: 2. Germline V gives CDR1 SGHDT, CDR2 YYEEEE. This CDR3 contains 15 residues. In DNA, the CDR3 is TGTGCCAGCAGCTTTGGACAGGGGGTTAATTCACCCCTCCACTTT. It specifies CASSFGQGVNSPLHF.

The rearrangement joins TRBV19 to TRBJ1-6; D possibly corresponds to TRBD1 (5 bases). This CDR3 is built from 16 residues. Germline values: CDR1 LNHDA, CDR2 SQIVND (reference sequence). The germline V and J ends were trimmed by 5 bases and 10 bases, with 21 bases remaining between them. The CDR3 loop is CASSPKGPGLGSPLHF. The CDR3 nucleotides read TGTGCCAGTAGTCCCAAAGGCCCAGGGTTGGGATCACCCCTCCACTTT.

The rearrangement uses TRBV6-6 and TRBJ2-3; 11 bases are a match to TRBD2. The CDR3 covers 16 residues. J lost 5 bases, V lost 0 bases, and 4 bases had no gene match. The germline V gene has CDR1 MNHNY and CDR2 SVGAGI (reference sequence). CDR3 residues: CASSYSLAGDGDTQYF. DNA of the CDR3: TGTGCCAGCAGTTACTCACTAGCGGGAGATGGAGATACGCAGTATTTT.

V is TRBV5-1 and J is TRBJ2-3; D ambiguous. Trimming stripped 2 bases from V and 5 bases from J, with 6 bases between. The CDR3 contains 12 residues. CDR1 and CDR2 from the germline V gene are SGHRS and YFSETQ. The CDR3 DNA sequence: TGCGCCAGCAGCTTAGGTCGAGATACGCAGTATTTT. It encodes CASSLGRDTQYF.